This TCR beta chain was sequenced in a study of lymphopenia after photon versus proton radiotherapy. Study results and caveats: Authors raise, but do not show, better survival with proton therapy. Under photons, naive T cells and diversity fell while effector/memory populations rose. Oligoclonal CD8+ Temra expansion after nadir drove photon patients' diversity drop. A bigger post-nadir fall in TCR diversity correlated inversely with survival time in deceased patients.

The assay was immunoSEQ multiplex PCR, and TCRdb's table has in-frame clones only and misses some. The profile shows roughly 4,700 clones, 88% of them singletons. Of note for this clone: What it binds is unknown.

Per the germline V gene, CDR1 is LNHNV and CDR2 is YYDKDF (reference sequence). Trimming pared 1 base from V and 4 bases from J, leaving 7 bases between. This CDR3 contains 13 residues. This clonotype was sampled from an elderly man with cholangiocarcinoma. Source: peripheral blood, taken from a patient treated with photon-based radiotherapy. This chain uses TRBV15 with TRBJ1-1, with a possible D match to TRBD1 (6 bases). The CDR3, as DNA: TGTGCCACCAGCAGAGGAGGGGGCACTGAAGCTTTCTTT. This translates into CATSRGGGTEAFF.